The 23 T cell receptor beta chains given below trace back to one sample, sequenced in a study of cytomegalovirus exposure and HLA in healthy donors. This PCR relied on a set of 60 Vbeta primers and 13 Jbeta primers. Profiling relied on immunoSEQ multiplex PCR, and the TCRdb table lists in-frame clones only, not all of them. This sample has 52,000 or so clones, with 78% found just once. Sequences were obtained from PBMCs. These receptor sequences come from a female donor in good health and CMV-seronegative.

This rearrangement joins TRBV6-1 to TRBJ2-7; 7 bases agree with TRBD1. The CDR3 has 15 residues. After removal of 7 bases from V and 0 bases from J, the junction contained 9 bases not matched to a gene. The germline V gene encodes CDR1 MNHNS and CDR2 SASEGT. Here the CDR3 DNA reads TGTGCCAGCAATTGGGACAGACTAAGCTCCTACGAGCAGTACTTC. Translation gives CASNWDRLSSYEQYF.

The rearrangement uses TRBV7-6 and TRBJ2-3; possibly TRBD2 for D (5 bases). The CDR3 length is 12 residues. The germline gives CDR1 SGHVS, CDR2 FNYEAQ. The ends were cut back, 1 base at V and 14 bases at J, with 13 bases in the middle. Written as DNA, the CDR3 is TGTGCCAGCAGCTTAGATCCCGGAGGCACGTATTTT. Protein: CASSLDPGGTYF.

The chain uses TRBV5-4 and TRBJ2-1, with D perhaps TRBD1 (7 bases). CDR3 length: 15 amino acids. Looked up from germline, CDR1 is SGHNT and CDR2 is YYREEE (reference sequence). Trimming removed 5 bases from V and 7 bases from J, with 19 bases in between. Here the CDR3 reads CASRKRRGLNNEQFF. For the CDR3, the DNA is TGTGCCAGCAGGAAGCGGAGGGGGCTGAATAATGAGCAGTTCTTC. Full variable domain (missing parts from reference TRBV5-4 and TRBJ2-1): ETGVTQSPTHLIKTRGQQVTLRCSSQSGHNTVSWYQQALGQGPQFIFQYYREEENGRGNFPPRFSGLQFPNYSSELNVNALELDDSALYLCASRKRRGLNNEQFFGPGTRLTVL.

The chain couples TRBV6-1 to TRBJ2-7; D is unresolved. CDR1 and CDR2 from the germline V gene are MNHNS and SASEGT. V was shortened by 2 bases and J by 3 bases, with 5 bases between the two germline ends. The CDR3 has 12 amino acids. CDR3 nucleotides: TGTGCCAGCAGTGAACGAGACTACGAGCAGTACTTC. Encoded protein: CASSERDYEQYF.

This clone was observed a handful of times. CDR3 sequence (DNA): TGTGCCAGCAGCTTATTCAGGGACAGGGTTTACACTGAAGCTTTCTTT. Its protein is CASSLFRDRVYTEAFF. The V gene is TRBV5-8, the J gene TRBJ1-1; the match to TRBD1 covers 9 bases. Trimming removed 2 bases from V and 3 bases from J; junction bases left unmatched: 8. Germline CDR1 is SGHTS and CDR2 is YDEGEE. This CDR3 contains 16 residues.

V is TRBV5-1 and J is TRBJ2-7, with 8 nucleotides matching TRBD1. Trimming took 4 bases from V and 4 from J; bases not matched to a gene: 13. CDR3 length: 16 amino acids. Germline CDR1 reads SGHRS; CDR2 reads YFSETQ. The CDR3 loop is CASSPNPGQEFYEQYF. Written as DNA, the CDR3 is TGCGCCAGCAGCCCCAACCCGGGACAGGAATTTTACGAGCAGTACTTC.

The V and J genes are TRBV28 and TRBJ1-1; D call uncertain. Trimming removed 4 bases at V and 7 bases at J, with 10 bases between. Germline assignment: CDR1 MDHEN and CDR2 SYDVKM. This CDR3 spans 12 amino acids. CDR3 region: CASSSPGFEAFF. The CDR3 DNA reads as TGTGCCAGCAGTTCACCGGGATTTGAAGCTTTCTTT.

The CDR3, as DNA: TGTGCCAGCAGTGAGGCACGGGGGGGCTTGAACACTGAAGCTTTCTTT. Residues: CASSEARGGLNTEAFF. The chain uses TRBV2 and TRBJ1-1, with D possibly TRBD1 on 6 matching bases. The CDR3 consists of 16 residues. V lost 3 bases, J lost 0 bases, and 14 bases lay in between. The germline gives CDR1 SNHLY, CDR2 FYNNEI.

V and J are TRBV15 and TRBJ1-3; the D gene is possibly TRBD1 (6 bases). The V gene lost 0 bases and the J gene lost 7 bases, with 16 bases spanning the gap. Germline V gives CDR1 LNHNV, CDR2 YYDKDF (reference sequence). This CDR3 is built from 16 residues. CDR3 in DNA: TGTGCCACCAGCAGAGATTGGGGGCAGGCTCGGAACACCATATATTTT. Encoded protein: CATSRDWGQARNTIYF.

The chain employs TRBV25-1 and TRBJ1-5; 8 positions agree with TRBD1. The CDR3 is made up of 16 amino acids. Germline V gene data show CDR1 as MGHDK and CDR2 as SYGVNS. Unmatched junction bases numbered 13, after V lost 5 bases and J lost 7 bases. The CDR3 DNA reads as TGTGCCAGCAGTACGCAAACGGACAGGGAAAACCAGCCCCAGCATTTT. Translation: CASSTQTDRENQPQHF.

This chain uses TRBV9 with TRBJ2-3, with 12 positions matching TRBD1. After removal of 7 bases from V and 4 bases from J, the junction contained 10 bases not matched to a gene. Germline-derived CDR1 and CDR2 are SGDLS and YYNGEE. The CDR3 length is 16 residues. The CDR3, as DNA: TGTGCCAGCTCCCAACCGGGACAGGGGGCTTCAGATACGCAGTATTTT. This codes for CASSQPGQGASDTQYF.

This clone is a singleton in its sample. The chain carries TRBV7-2 and TRBJ2-1; D not certain. V dropped 5 bases and J dropped 5 bases, with 16 bases sitting between them. The CDR3 has 15 residues. Germline CDR1 is SGHTA and CDR2 is FQGNSA. The DNA for the CDR3 is TGTGCCAGCAGCCGAGTAGTAGTTCGGGACAATGAGCAGTTCTTC. Translation gives CASSRVVVRDNEQFF.

Concerning this clone itself: A read error may produce the germline difference seen at one junction end. This chain connects TRBV10-3 to TRBJ1-1; no definite D call. The germline CDR1 and CDR2 sequences are ENHRY and SYGVKD. The CDR3 sequence is 13 residues long. CDR3 in DNA: TGTGCCATCGGTGAGGTAGCCCTTACTGAAGCTTTCTTT. It codes for CAIGEVALTEAFF.

This clone was seen once. This chain connects TRBV5-1 to TRBJ1-1; 8 bases are shared with TRBD1. From germline, CDR1 is SGHRS and CDR2 YFSETQ. V shed 2 bases, J shed 6 bases, and the junction held 3 bases outside the gene matches. The CDR3 runs to 13 residues. The CDR3 loop is CASSFDRGAEAFF. The CDR3 DNA is TGCGCCAGCAGCTTCGACAGGGGCGCTGAAGCTTTCTTT.

The V and J genes are TRBV6-5 and TRBJ1-4, with TRBD1 matching 7 bases. Germline CDR1 is MNHEY and CDR2 is SVGAGI. Trimming at V came to 4 bases and at J to 7 bases, leaving 9 bases not matched to a gene. The CDR3 has 15 residues. The CDR3 DNA reads TGTGCCAGCAGTTTCCGGCGACAGGGAGGTGAAAAACTGTTTTTT. Residues: CASSFRRQGGEKLFF.

The rearrangement links TRBV6-5 to TRBJ1-3; 8 bases line up with TRBD1. Germline loops: CDR1 MNHEY, CDR2 SVGAGI. CDR3 length: 14 residues. V shed 4 bases and J 2 bases; nucleotides not matched to a gene: 1. DNA for the CDR3: TGTGCCAGCAGTTCGGGACAGGCTGGAAACACCATATATTTT. Protein: CASSSGQAGNTIYF.

The chain couples TRBV4-2 to TRBJ2-7; D gene unclear. Trimming removed 2 bases from V and 4 bases from J, with 3 bases in between. This CDR3 comprises 11 residues. Germline loops: CDR1 LGHNA, CDR2 YNFKEQ. The CDR3 DNA follows: TGTGCCAGCAGCCAATCGTACGAGCAGTACTTC. It is translated as CASSQSYEQYF.

This chain uses TRBV29-1 with TRBJ2-2; the D gene is possibly TRBD1 (6 bases). The V and J ends lost 5 bases and 0 bases respectively, with 13 bases between them. CDR3 length: 15 residues. Germline CDR1 reads SQVTM; CDR2 reads ANQGSEA. In DNA form, the CDR3 reads TGCAGCGTTTTCACCAGGGGCCCGAACACCGGGGAGCTGTTTTTT. Residues: CSVFTRGPNTGELFF.

This sequence joins TRBV6-5 and TRBJ2-7; 7 bases are shared with TRBD1. The length of the CDR3 is 13 residues. Germline assignment: CDR1 MNHEY and CDR2 SVGAGI. Unmatched junction bases numbered 2, after V lost 6 bases and J lost 0 bases. CDR3 bases: TGTGCCAGCAGGGGGGACAGCTCCTACGAGCAGTACTTC. Its translation: CASRGDSSYEQYF.

The chain carries TRBV7-2 and TRBJ1-2, with TRBD1 matching over 11 bases. Germline-derived CDR1 and CDR2 are SGHTA and FQGNSA. This CDR3 comprises 16 residues. Unmatched junction bases numbered 3, after V lost 1 base and J lost 2 bases. CDR3 amino acids: CASSLVGTGGNYGYTF. CDR3 bases: TGTGCCAGCAGCTTAGTGGGGACAGGGGGGAACTATGGCTACACCTTC. Filled out from reference TRBV7-2 and TRBJ1-2, the complete variable domain reads GAGVSQSPSNKVTEKGKDVELRCDPISGHTALYWYRQSLGQGLEFLIYFQGNSAPDKSGLPSDRFSAERTGGSVSTLTIQRTQQEDSAVYLCASSLVGTGGNYGYTFGSGTRLTVV.

V gene TRBV5-1 combines with J gene TRBJ1-4; 10 nucleotides line up with TRBD1. Germline trimming cut 2 bases from V and 8 bases from J; bases unmatched to any gene: 6. Germline CDR1 SGHRS, CDR2 YFSETQ. This CDR3 has 15 residues. The CDR3 DNA reads TGCGCCAGCAGCTTAGGGACAGGGGTCTCCGAAAAACTGTTTTTT. Translated: CASSLGTGVSEKLFF.

Only a few counts were recorded for this clone. The V gene is TRBV5-1, the J gene TRBJ2-5; D perhaps matches TRBD2 (5 bases). The J call is uncertain, as TRBJ2-7 better fits the DNA end. The CDR3 has 13 amino acids. Germline CDR1 is SGHRS and CDR2 is YFSETQ. CDR3 nucleotides: TGCGCCAGCAGCTTGGGCAGCGGCTACGAGCAGTACTTC. Its translation: CASSLGSGYEQYF.

The genes are TRBV30 and TRBJ2-1; the match to TRBD1 covers 10 bases. The CDR3 consists of 16 residues. V trimming: 4 bases; J trimming: 8 bases; junction bases outside the gene matches: 14. Germline assignment: CDR1 GTSNPN and CDR2 SVGIG (reference sequence). CDR3 coding DNA: TGTGCCTGGAATCTGGACCCGGGACAGGGGACCCATGAGCAGTTCTTC. This sequence encodes CAWNLDPGQGTHEQFF.